This T cell receptor beta chain was identified during a study of cytomegalovirus exposure and HLA in healthy donors. Concerning this clone: Antigen unknown.

General study findings and limits: A list of roughly 160 TCR beta chains associated with cytomegalovirus was given. Rarity marked most TCR sequences, yet some public TCRs occurred in many donors. In the 130 or so validation repertoires, around 95% of cluster scores exceeded 0, per a later analysis.

Using immunoSEQ multiplex PCR, the repertoire was profiled, and TCRdb retains in-frame clones only, with some absent. The sample has over 50,000 clones, about 96% seen once. The donors were part of the roughly 120-subject validation cohort, which stood apart from the 666-subject first cohort. CDR1 is SGHNT and CDR2 is YYREEE in the germline V gene (reference sequence). Trimming left V 0 bases short and J 1 base short, with 9 bases between. The CDR3 has 15 residues. Sequencing input: PBMCs. The receptor's source is a woman aged 18-30 years in good health and CMV-seronegative. The genes are TRBV5-4 and TRBJ2-3; D remains ambiguous. CDR3 sequence reads: CASSLVWQGTDTQYF. CDR3 DNA sequence: TGTGCCAGCAGCTTGGTATGGCAGGGCACAGATACGCAGTATTTT.